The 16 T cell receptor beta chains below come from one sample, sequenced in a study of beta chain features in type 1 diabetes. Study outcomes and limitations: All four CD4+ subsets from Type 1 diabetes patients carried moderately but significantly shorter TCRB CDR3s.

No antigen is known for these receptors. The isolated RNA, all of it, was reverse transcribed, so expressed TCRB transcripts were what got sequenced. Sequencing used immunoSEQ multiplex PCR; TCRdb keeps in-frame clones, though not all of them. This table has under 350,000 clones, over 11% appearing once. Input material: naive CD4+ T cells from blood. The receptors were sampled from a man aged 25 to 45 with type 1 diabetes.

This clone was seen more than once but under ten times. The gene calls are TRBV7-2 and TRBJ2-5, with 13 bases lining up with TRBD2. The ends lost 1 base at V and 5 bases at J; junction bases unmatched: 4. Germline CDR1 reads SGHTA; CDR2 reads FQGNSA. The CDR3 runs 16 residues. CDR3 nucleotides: TGTGCCAGCAGCTTAGGGACTAGCGGGAGTGGGGAGACCCAGTACTTC. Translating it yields CASSLGTSGSGETQYF.

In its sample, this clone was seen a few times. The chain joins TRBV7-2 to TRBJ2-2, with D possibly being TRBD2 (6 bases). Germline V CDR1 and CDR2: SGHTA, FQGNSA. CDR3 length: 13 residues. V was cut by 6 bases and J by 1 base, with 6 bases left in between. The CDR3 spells CASRRGNTGELFF. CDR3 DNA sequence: TGTGCCAGCAGGCGGGGGAACACCGGGGAGCTGTTTTTT.

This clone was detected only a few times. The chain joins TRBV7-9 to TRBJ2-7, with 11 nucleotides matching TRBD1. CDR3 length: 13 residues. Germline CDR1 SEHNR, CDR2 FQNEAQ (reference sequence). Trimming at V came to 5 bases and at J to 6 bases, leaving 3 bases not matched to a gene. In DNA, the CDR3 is TGTGCCAGCAGCCCGGACAGGGGGCGCGAGCAGTACTTC. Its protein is CASSPDRGREQYF.

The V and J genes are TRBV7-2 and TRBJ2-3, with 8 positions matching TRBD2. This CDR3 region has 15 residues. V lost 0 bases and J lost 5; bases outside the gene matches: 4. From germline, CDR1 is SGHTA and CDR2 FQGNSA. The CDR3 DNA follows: TGTGCCAGCAGCTTAGCTGGGACTAGGAAAGATACGCAGTATTTT. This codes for CASSLAGTRKDTQYF. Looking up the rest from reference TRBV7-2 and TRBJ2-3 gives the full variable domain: GAGVSQSPSNKVTEKGKDVELRCDPISGHTALYWYRQSLGQGLEFLIYFQGNSAPDKSGLPSDRFSAERTGGSVSTLTIQRTQQEDSAVYLCASSLAGTRKDTQYFGPGTRLTVL.

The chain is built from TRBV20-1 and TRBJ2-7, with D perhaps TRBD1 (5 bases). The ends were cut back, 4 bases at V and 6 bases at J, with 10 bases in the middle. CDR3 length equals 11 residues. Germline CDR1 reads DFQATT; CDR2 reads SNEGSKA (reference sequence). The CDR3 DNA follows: TGCAGTGCTATGGGGCAGATCGAGCAGTACTTC. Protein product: CSAMGQIEQYF.

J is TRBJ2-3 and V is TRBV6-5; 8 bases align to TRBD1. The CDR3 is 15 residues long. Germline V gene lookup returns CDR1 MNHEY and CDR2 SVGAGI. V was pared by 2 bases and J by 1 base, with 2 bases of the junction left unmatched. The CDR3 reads CASSYGQGRTDTQYF. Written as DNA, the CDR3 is TGTGCCAGCAGTTACGGACAGGGCCGCACAGATACGCAGTATTTT.

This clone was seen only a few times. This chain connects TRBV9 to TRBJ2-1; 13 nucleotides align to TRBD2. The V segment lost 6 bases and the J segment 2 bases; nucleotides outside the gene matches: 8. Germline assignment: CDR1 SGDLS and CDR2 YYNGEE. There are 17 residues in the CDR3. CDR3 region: CASTDRTSGSTYNEQFF. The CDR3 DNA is TGTGCCAGCACCGATCGGACTAGCGGGAGTACCTACAATGAGCAGTTCTTC.

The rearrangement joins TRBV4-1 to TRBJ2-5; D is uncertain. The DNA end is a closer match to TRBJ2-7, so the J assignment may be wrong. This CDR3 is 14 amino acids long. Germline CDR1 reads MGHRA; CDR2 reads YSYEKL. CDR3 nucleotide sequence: TGCGCCAGCTCCCCTTTAACGGACTCCTACGAGCAGTACTTC. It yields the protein CASSPLTDSYEQYF.

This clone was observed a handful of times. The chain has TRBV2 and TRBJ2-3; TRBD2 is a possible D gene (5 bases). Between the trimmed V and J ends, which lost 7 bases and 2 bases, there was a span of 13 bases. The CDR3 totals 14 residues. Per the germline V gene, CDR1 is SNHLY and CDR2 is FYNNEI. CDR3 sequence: CASNVARNTDTQYF. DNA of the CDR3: TGTGCCAGCAATGTAGCGCGGAACACAGATACGCAGTATTTT.

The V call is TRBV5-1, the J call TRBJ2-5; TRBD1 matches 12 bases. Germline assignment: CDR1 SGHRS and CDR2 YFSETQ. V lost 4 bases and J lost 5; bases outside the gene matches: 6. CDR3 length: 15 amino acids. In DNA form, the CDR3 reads TGCGCCAGCAGCACCGGGACAGGGGGCCACGAGACCCAGTACTTC. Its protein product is CASSTGTGGHETQYF.

CDR3 region: CASSVAGRETQYF. In DNA form, the CDR3 reads TGTGCCAGCAGCGTTGCAGGTCGGGAGACCCAGTACTTC. The gene calls are TRBV5-6 and TRBJ2-5; D gene ambiguous. The CDR3 spans 13 residues. Germline lookup yields CDR1 SGHDT and CDR2 YYEEEE. V was trimmed by 4 bases and J by 5 bases, leaving 12 bases between them.

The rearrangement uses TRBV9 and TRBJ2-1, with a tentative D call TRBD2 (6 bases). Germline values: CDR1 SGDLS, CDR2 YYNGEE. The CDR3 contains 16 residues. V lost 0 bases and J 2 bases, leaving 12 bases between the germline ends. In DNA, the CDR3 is TGTGCCAGCAGCGTAGATGGGGACTTAGCCTACAATGAGCAGTTCTTC. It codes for CASSVDGDLAYNEQFF.

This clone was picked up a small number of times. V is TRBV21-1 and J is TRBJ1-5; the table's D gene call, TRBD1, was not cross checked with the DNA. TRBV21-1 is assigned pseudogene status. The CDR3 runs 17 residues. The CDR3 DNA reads TGTGCCAGCAGCAACCCCTCCAGGGCCTATAGCAATCAGCCCCAGCATTTT. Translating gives CASSNPSRAYSNQPQHF.

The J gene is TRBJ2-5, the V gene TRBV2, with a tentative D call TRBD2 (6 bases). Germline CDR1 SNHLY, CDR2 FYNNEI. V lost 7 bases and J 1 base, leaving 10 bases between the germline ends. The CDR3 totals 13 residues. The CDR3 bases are TGTGCCAGCATAGGTAGCGGCCAAGAGACCCAGTACTTC. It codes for CASIGSGQETQYF.

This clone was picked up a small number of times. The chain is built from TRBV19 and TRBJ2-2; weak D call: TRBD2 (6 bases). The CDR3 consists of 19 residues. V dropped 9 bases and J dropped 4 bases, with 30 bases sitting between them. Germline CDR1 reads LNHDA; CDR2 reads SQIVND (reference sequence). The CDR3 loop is CASVTTGTSGGRVTGELFF. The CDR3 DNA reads TGTGCCAGCGTTACCACCGGGACCTCCGGAGGGCGGGTCACCGGGGAGCTGTTTTTT.

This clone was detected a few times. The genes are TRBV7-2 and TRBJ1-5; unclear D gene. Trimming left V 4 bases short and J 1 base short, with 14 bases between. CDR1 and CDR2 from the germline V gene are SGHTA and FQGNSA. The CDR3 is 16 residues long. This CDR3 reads CASSSHQEGSNQPQHF. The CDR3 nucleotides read TGTGCCAGCAGCTCCCACCAGGAGGGAAGCAATCAGCCCCAGCATTTT.